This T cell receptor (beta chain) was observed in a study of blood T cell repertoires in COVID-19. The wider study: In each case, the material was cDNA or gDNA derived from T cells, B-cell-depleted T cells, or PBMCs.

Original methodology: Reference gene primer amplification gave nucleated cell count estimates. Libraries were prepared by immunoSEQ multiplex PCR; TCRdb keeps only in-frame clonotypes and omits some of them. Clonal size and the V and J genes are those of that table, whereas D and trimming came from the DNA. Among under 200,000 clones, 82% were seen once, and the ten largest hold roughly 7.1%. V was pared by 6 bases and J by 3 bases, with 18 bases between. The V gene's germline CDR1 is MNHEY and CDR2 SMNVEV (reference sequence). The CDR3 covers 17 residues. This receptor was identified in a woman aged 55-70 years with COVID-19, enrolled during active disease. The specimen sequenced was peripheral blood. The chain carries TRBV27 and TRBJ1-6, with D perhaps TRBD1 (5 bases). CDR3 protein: CASRPITGDFYNSPLHF. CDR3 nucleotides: TGTGCCAGCAGACCGATAACAGGCGACTTCTATAATTCACCCCTCCACTTT.